One and the same sample provided the 12 T cell receptor beta chains below, sequenced in a study of T-cell reconstitution after alpha-beta-depleted transplantation in children. Preparing the TCRbeta library involved the use of unique molecular identifiers. From the PCR reads, TCRdb called clonotypes with MiXCR, one entry per CDR3 protein. The sample holds 200,000 to 250,000 distinct CDR3 sequences, approximately 9.7% seen once. The sample consisted of PBMCs from the stem cell graft donor, taken from the stem cell graft. These receptor sequences come from a human donor who donated a stem cell graft to a child with SCID.

This clonotype was observed at least ten times. J is TRBJ2-1 and V is TRBV12-3 or TRBV12-4; 8 nucleotides agree with TRBD2. Losses at the gene ends were 1 base for V and 7 bases for J; bases not matched to a gene: 6. The CDR3 runs to 15 residues. The CDR3 DNA follows: TGTGCCAGCAGTTTAGTAGCGGGGTCCTTTAATGAGCAGTTCTTC. As protein: CASSLVAGSFNEQFF.

This clonotype was found many times. The CDR3 loop is CSVLRQLEAFF. As DNA, the CDR3 is TGCAGCGTTCTAAGACAACTTGAAGCTTTCTTT. The chain employs TRBV29-1 and TRBJ1-1; D remains ambiguous. The CDR3 consists of 11 residues. Between the trimmed V and J ends, which lost 5 bases and 7 bases, there was a span of 11 bases. The germline gives CDR1 SQVTM, CDR2 ANQGSEA.

This clonotype was observed many times. One end of the junction varies from germline; a read error may be responsible. The CDR3 sequence: CASSLASGASYEQYF. As DNA, the CDR3 is TGCGCCAGCAGTTTGGCTAGCGGGGCGTCCTACGAGCAGTACTTC. The rearrangement joins TRBV5-1 to TRBJ2-7; TRBD2 matches 9 bases. The CDR3 is 15 residues long. Germline CDR1 reads SGHRS; CDR2 reads YFSETQ.

This clonotype appeared many times. The chain couples TRBV9 to TRBJ2-7; no clear D. CDR1 is SGDLS, CDR2 YYNGEE, per germline. With 0 bases removed from V and 2 bases from J, the gap between germline ends came to 9 bases. The CDR3 consists of 14 residues. CDR3 bases: TGTGCCAGCAGCGTAGATGCGCAGACCTACGAGCAGTACTTC. This gives the protein CASSVDAQTYEQYF.

This clonotype came up once. The J gene is TRBJ2-3, the V gene TRBV6-1; 13 nucleotides line up with TRBD2. Germline V lookup: CDR1 MNHNS, CDR2 SASEGT. CDR3 length equals 14 residues. Here the CDR3 reads CAVTSGGAEDTQYF. CDR3 coding DNA: TGTGCTGTCACTAGCGGGGGGGCCGAAGATACGCAGTATTTT.

This clonotype was detected ten times or more. J is TRBJ1-1 and V is TRBV19; no definite D call. Trimming cost V 7 bases and J 5 bases, with 20 bases left between them. This CDR3 comprises 15 residues. Germline loops: CDR1 LNHDA, CDR2 SQIVND (reference sequence). CDR3 in DNA: TGTGCCAGTATCCCCTCGGAGACACGGTGGACTGAAGCTTTCTTT. Translated: CASIPSETRWTEAFF.

The gene calls are TRBV20-1 and TRBJ1-2; D unresolved. The CDR3 covers 15 residues. The V end lost 1 base, the J end lost 4 bases, and 16 bases lay between the germline ends. In germline, CDR1 is DFQATT, CDR2 SNEGSKA (reference sequence). The CDR3 DNA follows: TGCAGTGCTAGAGGTGGAGAGGCCGGTTCCTATGGCTACACCTTC. This codes for CSARGGEAGSYGYTF.

This clonotype was seen many times. The gene calls are TRBV21-1 and TRBJ2-1; the table's D gene call, TRBD2, was not cross checked with the DNA. TRBV21-1 is deemed a pseudogene. The CDR3 contains 18 residues. CDR3: CASRKTSGDTSIYNEQFF. The CDR3, as DNA: TGTGCCAGCAGGAAGACTAGCGGGGATACCTCTATCTACAATGAGCAGTTCTTC.

This clonotype was counted at least ten times. The rearrangement uses TRBV18 and TRBJ2-1; D is possibly TRBD1 or TRBD2 (5 bases each). The V end was cut by 3 bases, the J end by 4 bases, with 10 bases between. The CDR3 covers 14 residues. Germline V lookup: CDR1 KGHSH, CDR2 LQKENI. DNA for the CDR3: TGTGCCAGCTCACCTAGGGACGGTTACAATGAGCAGTTCTTC. It specifies CASSPRDGYNEQFF.

The table lists this clonotype with many counts. The V gene is TRBV6-1, the J gene TRBJ2-3; the match to TRBD1 covers 7 bases. CDR1 and CDR2 (germline): MNHNS, SASEGT. The CDR3 runs 16 residues. Losses at the gene ends were 7 bases for V and 0 bases for J; bases not matched to a gene: 10. CDR3 region: CASTTDRRSSTDTQYF. As DNA, the CDR3 is TGTGCCAGCACTACGGACAGGAGATCTAGCACAGATACGCAGTATTTT.

Ten or more counts support this clonotype. CDR3: CASSSMWTSMNTEAFF. CDR3 nucleotide sequence: TGTGCCAGCAGCTCAATGTGGACCTCAATGAACACTGAAGCTTTCTTT. The J gene is TRBJ1-1, the V gene TRBV7-9; D call uncertain. This CDR3 is built from 16 residues. Trimming took 4 bases from V and 0 from J, leaving 15 bases between them. Germline V CDR1 and CDR2: SEHNR, FQNEAQ (reference sequence).

This clonotype was seen many times. This chain links TRBV12-3 or TRBV12-4 with TRBJ2-3; tentatively, D is TRBD2 (6 bases). This CDR3 is built from 12 residues. V gave up 10 bases and J gave up 4 bases, with 12 bases separating them. The CDR3 region is CATTWGADTQYF. CDR3 DNA sequence: TGTGCCACTACGTGGGGGGCAGATACGCAGTATTTT.